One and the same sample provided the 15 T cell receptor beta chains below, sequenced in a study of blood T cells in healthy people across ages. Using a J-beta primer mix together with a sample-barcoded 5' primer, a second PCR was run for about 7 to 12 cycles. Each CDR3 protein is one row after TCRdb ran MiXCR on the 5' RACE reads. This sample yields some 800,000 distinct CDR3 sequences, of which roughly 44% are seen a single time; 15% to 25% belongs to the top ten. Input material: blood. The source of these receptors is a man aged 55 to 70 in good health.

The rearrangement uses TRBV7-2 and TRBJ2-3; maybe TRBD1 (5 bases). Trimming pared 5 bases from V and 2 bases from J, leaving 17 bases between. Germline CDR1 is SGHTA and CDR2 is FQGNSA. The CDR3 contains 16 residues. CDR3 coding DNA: TGTGCCAGCAGCCTCAGGGTGGGGTTCCCCACAGATACGCAGTATTTT. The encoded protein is CASSLRVGFPTDTQYF.

The CDR3 sequence is CASSLVASGGFNNEQFF. For the CDR3, the DNA is TGCGCCAGCAGCTTGGTTGCTAGCGGGGGGTTTAACAATGAGCAGTTCTTC. The V and J genes are TRBV5-1 and TRBJ2-1; TRBD2 aligns across 11 bases. The CDR3 contains 17 residues. Per the germline V gene, CDR1 is SGHRS and CDR2 is YFSETQ. V lost 0 bases, J lost 5 bases, and 7 bases stayed unmatched.

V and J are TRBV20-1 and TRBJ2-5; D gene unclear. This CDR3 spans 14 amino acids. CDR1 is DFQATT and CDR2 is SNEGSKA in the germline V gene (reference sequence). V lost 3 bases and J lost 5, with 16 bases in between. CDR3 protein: CSASEIGLRETQYF. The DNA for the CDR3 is TGCAGTGCTAGTGAAATCGGGTTGCGGGAGACCCAGTACTTC.

The CDR3 DNA sequence: TGCGCCAGCAGCCAAGATGGGGGCGGGGACGGGGAGCTGTTTTTT. Translated, it gives CASSQDGGGDGELFF. The chain recombines TRBV4-1 with TRBJ2-2; D tentatively reads TRBD1 or TRBD2 (6 bases each). Germline values: CDR1 MGHRA, CDR2 YSYEKL. The V end was cut by 0 bases, the J end by 7 bases, with 12 bases between. The CDR3 spans 15 residues.

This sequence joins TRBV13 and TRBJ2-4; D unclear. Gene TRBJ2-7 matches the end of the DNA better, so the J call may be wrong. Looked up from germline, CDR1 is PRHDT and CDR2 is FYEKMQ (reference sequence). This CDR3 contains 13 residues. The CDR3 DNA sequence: TGTGCCAGCAGCTTTTACGGCGCTTACGAGCAGTACTTC. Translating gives CASSFYGAYEQYF.

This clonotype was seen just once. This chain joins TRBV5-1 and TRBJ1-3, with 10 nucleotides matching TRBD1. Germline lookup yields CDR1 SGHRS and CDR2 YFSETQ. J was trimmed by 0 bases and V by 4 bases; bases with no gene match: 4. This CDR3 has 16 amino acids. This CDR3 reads CASSQTGGNSGNTIYF. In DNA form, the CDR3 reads TGCGCCAGCAGCCAGACAGGGGGCAACTCTGGAAACACCATATATTTT.

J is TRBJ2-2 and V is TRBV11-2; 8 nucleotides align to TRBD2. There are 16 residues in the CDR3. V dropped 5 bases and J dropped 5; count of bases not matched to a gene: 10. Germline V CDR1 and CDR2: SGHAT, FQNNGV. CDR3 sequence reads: CASSPRGSGVTGELFF. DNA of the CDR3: TGTGCCAGCAGCCCAAGGGGTAGCGGGGTAACCGGGGAGCTGTTTTTT.

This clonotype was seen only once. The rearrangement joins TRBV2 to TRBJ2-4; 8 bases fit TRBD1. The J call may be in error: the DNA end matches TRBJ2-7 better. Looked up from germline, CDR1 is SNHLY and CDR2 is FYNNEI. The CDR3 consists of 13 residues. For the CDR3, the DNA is TGTGCCAGCAGTCGGACAGGGAGCAACGAGCAGTACTTC. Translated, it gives CASSRTGSNEQYF.

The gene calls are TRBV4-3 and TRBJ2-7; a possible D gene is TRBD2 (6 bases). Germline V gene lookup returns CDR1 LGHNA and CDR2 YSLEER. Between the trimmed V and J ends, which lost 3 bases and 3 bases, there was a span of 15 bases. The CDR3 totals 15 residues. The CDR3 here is CASSQSLARVYEQYF. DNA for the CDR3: TGCGCCAGCAGCCAGAGTCTAGCGAGAGTCTACGAGCAGTACTTC.

In DNA form, the CDR3 reads TGTGCCAGCATGCACAGCTCAACCTACGAGCAGTACTTC. It is translated as CASMHSSTYEQYF. The genes are TRBV2 and TRBJ2-4, with unresolved D. The J call may not be correct, given that the DNA end is closer to TRBJ2-7. The CDR3 contains 13 residues. Looked up from germline, CDR1 is SNHLY and CDR2 is FYNNEI.

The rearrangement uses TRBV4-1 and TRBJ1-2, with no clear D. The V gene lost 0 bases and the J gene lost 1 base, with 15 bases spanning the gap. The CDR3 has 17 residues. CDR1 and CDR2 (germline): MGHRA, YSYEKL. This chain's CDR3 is CASSQDAGQVDNYGYTF. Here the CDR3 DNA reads TGCGCCAGCAGCCAAGACGCGGGTCAGGTCGATAACTATGGCTACACCTTC.

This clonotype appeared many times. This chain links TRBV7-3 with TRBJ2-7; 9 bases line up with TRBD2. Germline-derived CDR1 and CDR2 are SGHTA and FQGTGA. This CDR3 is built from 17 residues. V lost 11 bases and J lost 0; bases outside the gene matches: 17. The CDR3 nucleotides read TGTGCCGTAAGGGGGCAGCGGGGGGCCCCCTACTCCTACGAGCAGTACTTC. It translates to CAVRGQRGAPYSYEQYF.

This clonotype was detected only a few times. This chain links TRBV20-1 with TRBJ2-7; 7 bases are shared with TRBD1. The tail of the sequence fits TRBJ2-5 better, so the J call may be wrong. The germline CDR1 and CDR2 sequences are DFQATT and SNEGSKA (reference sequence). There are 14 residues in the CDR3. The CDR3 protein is CSATGGSLGETQYF. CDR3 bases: TGCAGTGCTACAGGGGGAAGTCTTGGAGAGACCCAGTACTTC.

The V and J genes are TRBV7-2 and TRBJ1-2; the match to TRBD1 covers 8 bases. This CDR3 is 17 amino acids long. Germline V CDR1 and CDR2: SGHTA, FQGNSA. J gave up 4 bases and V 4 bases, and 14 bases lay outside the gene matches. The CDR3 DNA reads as TGTGCCAGCAGCTATGCAGGAGGGGGACAGGAACTCTATGGCTACACCTTC. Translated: CASSYAGGGQELYGYTF.

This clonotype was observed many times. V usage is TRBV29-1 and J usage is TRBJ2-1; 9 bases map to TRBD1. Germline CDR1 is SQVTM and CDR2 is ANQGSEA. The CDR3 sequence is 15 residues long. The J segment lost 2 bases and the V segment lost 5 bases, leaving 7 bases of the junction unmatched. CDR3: CSVKSGTGTYNEQFF. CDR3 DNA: TGCAGCGTTAAGTCCGGGACAGGGACCTACAATGAGCAGTTCTTC.